Below, 11 T cell receptor beta chains from the same sample are listed, as sequenced in a study of somatic mutations in T cells in chronic GVHD. Clones were sequenced by immunoSEQ multiplex PCR, and TCRdb holds only the in-frame ones, with some missing. Of 13,000 to 15,000 clones in the sample, around four fifths were seen once. The source material was Vbeta20-negative CD4+ T cells from blood. These receptors were collected from a male patient in his forties or fifties with chronic graft-versus-host disease. Some T cells may have come from the graft donor.

The rearrangement uses TRBV28 and TRBJ1-5; 11 bases agree with TRBD1. The CDR3 totals 15 residues. Per germline, CDR1 MDHEN and CDR2 SYDVKM. The V segment lost 4 bases and the J segment 7 bases; nucleotides outside the gene matches: 6. The CDR3 spells CASSSWTGGSQPQHF. CDR3 nucleotides: TGTGCCAGCAGTTCTTGGACAGGGGGCTCGCAGCCCCAGCATTTT.

This clone was seen once. The V and J genes are TRBV15 and TRBJ1-2; D is unresolved. The CDR3 is 17 residues long. In germline, CDR1 is LNHNV, CDR2 YYDKDF (reference sequence). V lost 0 bases to trimming and J lost 4 bases, with 18 bases between them. Written as DNA, the CDR3 is TGTGCCACCAGCAGAGATCTTCCCCAACGCGTATCCTATGGCTACACCTTC. Translated, it gives CATSRDLPQRVSYGYTF.

The chain carries TRBV7-9 and TRBJ2-7; a weak D match, TRBD1 (6 bases). CDR1 is SEHNR, CDR2 FQNEAQ, per germline (reference sequence). The ends were cut back, 4 bases at V and 2 bases at J, with 15 bases in the middle. CDR3 size: 15 residues. The chain's CDR3 is CASSWTGTLTYEQYF. The CDR3 bases are TGTGCCAGCAGCTGGACCGGGACACTCACCTACGAGCAGTACTTC.

This chain uses TRBV5-6 with TRBJ1-1; D perhaps matches TRBD1 (5 bases). This CDR3 is built from 15 residues. Germline V CDR1 and CDR2: SGHDT, YYEEEE. V dropped 0 bases and J dropped 4 bases, with 13 bases sitting between them. The CDR3 region has the DNA TGTGCCAGCAGCTTGGAGTTCGGGGGGTTCACTGAAGCTTTCTTT. It encodes CASSLEFGGFTEAFF.

The chain is built from TRBV5-4 and TRBJ2-1; 7 bases are shared with TRBD1. Germline V lookup: CDR1 SGHNT, CDR2 YYREEE (reference sequence). V lost 4 bases, J lost 7 bases, and 17 bases stayed unmatched. This CDR3 is built from 17 residues. This chain's CDR3 is CASSTRKGAGGPNEQFF. In DNA form, the CDR3 reads TGTGCCAGCAGCACACGAAAGGGGGCAGGGGGACCTAATGAGCAGTTCTTC.

This clone was recorded only once. V gene TRBV27 combines with J gene TRBJ2-1; TRBD2 agrees at 8 bases. Germline V gives CDR1 MNHEY, CDR2 SMNVEV (reference sequence). This CDR3 spans 17 amino acids. Losses at the gene ends were 6 bases for V and 3 bases for J; bases not matched to a gene: 13. CDR3 residues: CASSHRGGGSFYNEQFF. The CDR3 nucleotides read TGTGCCAGCAGCCACCGGGGGGGCGGGAGTTTCTACAATGAGCAGTTCTTC.

This rearrangement joins TRBV7-9 to TRBJ1-1; 8 bases align to TRBD1. CDR1 and CDR2 (germline): SEHNR, FQNEAQ (reference sequence). The CDR3 totals 14 residues. V shed 5 bases and J 4 bases; nucleotides not matched to a gene: 6. CDR3 nucleotides: TGTGCCAGCAGCGCGACAGGGGCAATCACTGAAGCTTTCTTT. It yields the protein CASSATGAITEAFF.

The V call is TRBV6-6, the J call TRBJ2-5, with TRBD1 as a possible D gene (8 bases). This CDR3 contains 15 residues. The germline V gene encodes CDR1 MNHNY and CDR2 SVGAGI (reference sequence). V shed 6 bases and J shed 2 bases, with 16 bases lying between them. CDR3 sequence reads: CASSVDRGGQETQYF. The CDR3 bases are TGTGCCAGCAGCGTCGACAGGGGAGGGCAAGAGACCCAGTACTTC.

The chain joins TRBV10-3 to TRBJ2-3, with D perhaps TRBD2 (6 bases). Germline V gene lookup returns CDR1 ENHRY and CDR2 SYGVKD. Trimming took off 6 bases at V and 5 bases at J, with 24 bases between the two ends. The CDR3 is 17 residues long. In nucleotides, the CDR3 is TGTGCCATCAGCCACTCGGTATCCGGGAGAGAGGTAGATACGCAGTATTTT. The encoded protein is CAISHSVSGREVDTQYF.

This clone was recorded once. V usage is TRBV23-1 and J usage is TRBJ2-3; perhaps TRBD2 as D (5 bases). TRBV23-1 is known as an ORF, though its function is uncertain. The germline V and J ends were trimmed by 1 base and 2 bases, with 7 bases remaining between them. The CDR3 length is 14 residues. CDR3 loop: CASSQFGVTDTQYF. The CDR3 coding sequence is TGCGCCAGCAGTCAATTCGGGGTCACAGATACGCAGTATTTT.

V gene TRBV4-1 combines with J gene TRBJ2-2; TRBD2 matches at 11 bases. The CDR3 length is 16 residues. Trimming took 3 bases from V and 3 from J; bases not matched to a gene: 3. The germline CDR1 and CDR2 sequences are MGHRA and YSYEKL. CDR3 in amino acids: CASSQGLAAYTGELFF. Here the CDR3 DNA reads TGCGCCAGCAGCCAGGGACTAGCGGCATACACCGGGGAGCTGTTTTTT.